This T cell receptor beta chain was captured by sequencing in a study of shared clonotypes between healthy human individuals. The CDR3 is 14 amino acids. The V end was cut by 6 bases, the J end by 1 base, with 7 bases between. From germline, CDR1 is SGHAT and CDR2 FQDESV (reference sequence). Here immunoSEQ multiplex PCR was the method, and the copy in TCRdb shows in-frame clones only, minus some. The sample records about 2,100,000 clones, 93% being singletons. In the naive CD8 group, cells lacked CD45RO and were positively selected for CCR7, so terminally differentiated effector memory CD45RA+ cells were left out.

The source is a man in his late teens or twenties in good health. Some clones in this sample may be carry-over from other donors' samples. The sequencing sample was made of naive CD8+ T cells from PBMCs. The chain employs TRBV11-1 and TRBJ1-6; D unclear. Here the CDR3 reads CASSAGSYNSPLHF. DNA for the CDR3: TGTGCCAGCAGTGCCGGGTCCTATAATTCACCCCTCCACTTT.